These 29 T cell receptor beta chains share one sample of origin, sequenced in a study of T cells in Graves' hyperthyroidism and ophthalmopathy. RNA transcripts were the template for amplifying TCR beta CDR3 regions. First-round RT-PCR of the TCR CDR3 relied on the HTBI primer set. TCRdb re-derived calls from the multiplex PCR reads in MiXCR, one entry per CDR3 protein. Of under 250,000 distinct CDR3 sequences in the sample, about a sixth were seen once. The sequencing sample was made of blood. These receptors were collected from a man aged 50 to 60 with Graves' hyperthyroidism.

CDR3: CASSPSRASGNTIYF. In DNA, the CDR3 is TGTGCCAGCTCACCAAGCAGGGCCTCTGGAAACACCATATATTTT. V gene TRBV18 combines with J gene TRBJ1-3, with TRBD1 as a possible D gene (5 bases). The V and J ends lost 2 bases and 0 bases respectively, with 8 bases between them. The CDR3 runs 15 residues. Germline CDR1 KGHSH, CDR2 LQKENI.

This clonotype showed up many times. V gene TRBV24-1 combines with J gene TRBJ1-2; no clear D. V was trimmed by 3 bases and J by 4 bases, leaving 11 bases between them. The V gene's germline CDR1 is KGHDR and CDR2 SFDVKD. The CDR3 spans 14 residues. CDR3 DNA: TGTGCCACCAGTGATAAGGACGGCACCTATGGCTACACCTTC. Protein: CATSDKDGTYGYTF.

This clonotype was observed many times. The chain links TRBV6-1 to TRBJ1-5; the D is unclear. The germline gives CDR1 MNHNS, CDR2 SASEGT. The ends were cut back, 6 bases at V and 0 bases at J, with 12 bases in the middle. The CDR3 loop spans 15 amino acids. CDR3 loop: CASSITEHSNQPQHF. Written as DNA, the CDR3 is TGTGCCAGCAGCATTACAGAGCATAGCAATCAGCCCCAGCATTTT.

Many counts were recorded for this clonotype. The chain combines TRBV7-9 with TRBJ2-3, with 8 bases identical to TRBD2. Looked up from germline, CDR1 is SEHNR and CDR2 is FQNEAQ (reference sequence). V was pared by 3 bases and J by 6 bases, with 11 bases of the junction left unmatched. The CDR3 is 16 residues long. CDR3 coding DNA: TGTGCCAGCAGCTTTTTGGGCAGCGGGAGTACGGATACGCAGTATTTT. Encoded protein: CASSFLGSGSTDTQYF.

This clonotype was counted between two and nine times. The J gene is TRBJ1-2, the V gene TRBV24-1; 8 bases are shared with TRBD1. Looked up from germline, CDR1 is KGHDR and CDR2 is SFDVKD. This CDR3 is built from 14 residues. Trimming at V came to 4 bases and at J to 6 bases, leaving 6 bases not matched to a gene. The DNA of the CDR3 is TGTGCCACCAGTGACCCCGGGACAGGAGATGGCTACACCTTC. Amino acid sequence: CATSDPGTGDGYTF.

This clonotype was detected many times. The chain uses TRBV12-3 or TRBV12-4 and TRBJ2-3; 10 bases match TRBD2. V was clipped by 10 bases and J by 0 bases; unmatched bases: 13. This CDR3 comprises 17 residues. The CDR3 coding sequence is TGTGCCACCCGTCTAGCGGGAGCAAAAACTAGCACAGATACGCAGTATTTT. Protein product: CATRLAGAKTSTDTQYF.

This clonotype was counted between two and nine times. V and J are TRBV11-3 and TRBJ2-5; tentatively, D is TRBD1 or TRBD2 (6 bases each). CDR1 and CDR2 (germline): SGHNT, YENEEA. With 5 bases removed from V and 2 bases from J, the gap between germline ends came to 15 bases. CDR3 length equals 15 residues. DNA of the CDR3: TGTGCCAGCAGCGCAACGGGGGCTACTCAAGAGACCCAGTACTTC. It yields the protein CASSATGATQETQYF.

This clonotype was counted between two and nine times. The chain is built from TRBV29-1 and TRBJ2-1, with TRBD2 matching 10 bases. The germline CDR1 and CDR2 sequences are SQVTM and ANQGSEA. Unmatched junction bases numbered 7, after V lost 4 bases and J lost 4 bases. The CDR3 is 15 amino acids. This CDR3 reads CSVVGLAAIYNEQFF. CDR3 DNA sequence: TGCAGCGTTGTTGGACTAGCGGCCATATACAATGAGCAGTTCTTC.

This clonotype was counted once. Sequence at one end of the junction differs from germline and may be a read error. The J gene is TRBJ2-7, the V gene TRBV6-4; 8 positions match TRBD2. CDR1 is MRHNA and CDR2 is SNTAGT in the germline V gene. This CDR3 has 14 residues. The CDR3 reads CACSQRESRYEQYF. The CDR3 bases are TGTGCCTGCAGCCAGCGGGAGAGCCGTTACGAGCAGTACTTC.

This clonotype turned up a few times. The V and J genes are TRBV6-5 and TRBJ1-6; possibly TRBD1 for D (5 bases). V lost 2 bases, J lost 9 bases, and 17 bases lay in between. The germline V gene encodes CDR1 MNHEY and CDR2 SVGAGI. This CDR3 has 16 amino acids. The CDR3 DNA reads as TGTGCCAGCAGTTACACCGCTCCAGGGTTGACTTCACCCCTCCACTTT. Protein product: CASSYTAPGLTSPLHF.

This clonotype was detected only a few times. The chain uses TRBV7-2 and TRBJ2-7; TRBD2 agrees at 9 bases. In germline, CDR1 is SGHTA, CDR2 FQGNSA. The trim removed 0 bases at V and 2 bases at J, leaving 5 bases unmatched. CDR3 length: 16 residues. CDR3 loop: CASSLAAGGGAYEQYF. CDR3 DNA: TGTGCCAGCAGCTTAGCTGCGGGGGGGGGGGCCTACGAGCAGTACTTC.

A few counts support this clonotype. This sequence joins TRBV19 and TRBJ2-1; D gene unclear. Germline V gene lookup returns CDR1 LNHDA and CDR2 SQIVND (reference sequence). CDR3 length: 14 residues. Trimming cost V 7 bases and J 0 bases, with 10 bases left between them. CDR3 amino acids: CASTASISYNEQFF. CDR3 DNA sequence: TGTGCCAGTACCGCGAGCATCTCCTACAATGAGCAGTTCTTC.

The table lists this clonotype with many counts. Given a much more abundant clone one base away, this may be a read error. The gene calls are TRBV7-9 and TRBJ2-5, with D tentatively TRBD2 (7 bases). V lost 7 bases to trimming and J lost 5 bases, with 17 bases between them. This CDR3 contains 14 residues. CDR1 is SEHNR, CDR2 FQNEAQ, per germline (reference sequence). CDR3 coding DNA: TGTGCCAGCAAGTACTCGGGGGGCAGCGAGACCCAGTACTTC. Its translation is CASKYSGGSETQYF.

The rearrangement uses TRBV4-2 and TRBJ2-5; the D gene is possibly TRBD2 (5 bases). Germline V gives CDR1 LGHNA, CDR2 YNFKEQ. This CDR3 region has 14 residues. V was shortened by 4 bases and J by 4 bases, with 13 bases between the two germline ends. CDR3 bases: TGTGCCAGCAGCCCGGGGAGCGGCACAGAGACCCAGTACTTC. Protein: CASSPGSGTETQYF.

CDR3 amino acids: CASSVTGLAGVRNEQFF. DNA for the CDR3: TGTGCCAGCAGCGTGACGGGACTAGCGGGAGTAAGGAATGAGCAGTTCTTC. The chain has TRBV9 and TRBJ2-1, with 14 bases identical to TRBD2. The germline V gene has CDR1 SGDLS and CDR2 YYNGEE. The CDR3 sequence is 17 residues long. The trim removed 2 bases at V and 7 bases at J, leaving 8 bases unmatched. Based on the CDR3 plus reference TRBV9 and TRBJ2-1, the full variable domain is DSGVTQTPKHLITATGQRVTLRCSPRSGDLSVYWYQQSLDQGLQFLIQYYNGEERAKGNILERFSAQQFPDLHSELNLSSLELGDSALYFCASSVTGLAGVRNEQFFGPGTRLTVL.

The rearrangement links TRBV19 to TRBJ2-3; TRBD1 matches at 10 bases. The germline gives CDR1 LNHDA, CDR2 SQIVND (reference sequence). Trimming cost V 4 bases and J 3 bases; bases outside gene matches: 7. This CDR3 is built from 16 residues. In DNA form, the CDR3 reads TGTGCCAGTAGTACCGGGACAGGGGTTCGGACAGATACGCAGTATTTT. It is translated as CASSTGTGVRTDTQYF.

The chain couples TRBV7-9 to TRBJ1-2, with D possibly being TRBD1 (5 bases). Germline V CDR1 and CDR2: SEHNR, FQNEAQ (reference sequence). This CDR3 is 11 amino acids long. Trimming took off 8 bases at V and 4 bases at J, with 8 bases between the two ends. CDR3 coding DNA: TGTGCCAGCGAGGACATCTATGGCTACACCTTC. The encoded protein is CASEDIYGYTF.

V gene TRBV27 combines with J gene TRBJ1-6, with D possibly being TRBD1 (5 bases). Trimming removed 4 bases at V and 7 bases at J, with 17 bases between. The CDR3 loop spans 16 amino acids. Germline CDR1 is MNHEY and CDR2 is SMNVEV (reference sequence). CDR3 bases: TGTGCCAGCAGTTCGGGACCGGGGAATTACAATTCACCCCTCCACTTT. This codes for CASSSGPGNYNSPLHF.

This clonotype was detected many times. The chain combines TRBV6-1 with TRBJ2-2, with no clear D. With 6 bases removed from V and 6 bases from J, the gap between germline ends came to 8 bases. CDR1 MNHNS and CDR2 SASEGT come from the germline V gene. This CDR3 is built from 12 residues. The chain's CDR3 is CASRPPSGELFF. The CDR3 DNA follows: TGTGCCAGCAGGCCCCCTTCCGGGGAGCTGTTTTTT.

This clonotype showed up just a few times. V and J are TRBV9 and TRBJ1-3; D perhaps matches TRBD1 (5 bases). The CDR3 is 14 residues long. With 1 base removed from V and 2 bases from J, the gap between germline ends came to 7 bases. Germline values: CDR1 SGDLS, CDR2 YYNGEE. The CDR3 is CASSVRGTGNTIYF. Here the CDR3 DNA reads TGTGCCAGCAGCGTACGGGGGACTGGAAACACCATATATTTT.

This chain connects TRBV5-4 to TRBJ1-4; no clear D. Looked up from germline, CDR1 is SGHNT and CDR2 is YYREEE (reference sequence). With 0 bases removed from V and 0 bases from J, the gap between germline ends came to 9 bases. The CDR3 consists of 16 residues. The CDR3 is CASSLGQPSTNEKLFF. The CDR3 DNA reads TGTGCCAGCAGCTTGGGGCAGCCTTCAACTAATGAAAAACTGTTTTTT.

This clonotype showed up many times. The chain couples TRBV5-1 to TRBJ2-3, with D hard to call. From germline, CDR1 is SGHRS and CDR2 YFSETQ. V was cut by 5 bases and J by 4 bases, with 11 bases left in between. The CDR3 runs 13 residues. This CDR3 reads CASSPELPDTQYF. The DNA of the CDR3 is TGCGCCAGCAGTCCCGAGTTGCCAGATACGCAGTATTTT.

This clonotype was seen many times. The genes are TRBV5-1 and TRBJ2-7, with D hard to call. Germline CDR1 reads SGHRS; CDR2 reads YFSETQ. The CDR3 sequence is 12 residues long. Trimming left V 4 bases short and J 3 bases short, with 8 bases between. CDR3: CASSPDDYEQYF. The CDR3, as DNA: TGCGCCAGCAGCCCGGATGACTACGAGCAGTACTTC.

A few counts support this clonotype. The rearrangement uses TRBV5-1 and TRBJ1-3; the match to TRBD1 covers 7 bases. Germline-derived CDR1 and CDR2 are SGHRS and YFSETQ. The V gene end was trimmed by 4 bases and the J gene end by 0 bases; junction bases not matched to a gene: 4. The CDR3 consists of 15 residues. This CDR3 is CASSEGQLSGNTIYF. CDR3 coding DNA: TGCGCCAGCAGCGAGGGACAGCTCTCTGGAAACACCATATATTTT.

J is TRBJ1-6 and V is TRBV4-3; D uncertain. Trimming cost V 0 bases and J 7 bases, with 10 bases left between them. The CDR3 covers 15 residues. The germline V gene has CDR1 LGHNA and CDR2 YSLEER. CDR3 nucleotides: TGCGCCAGCAGCCAAGATCGGGCCGAGAATTCACCCCTCCACTTT. This sequence encodes CASSQDRAENSPLHF.

Many counts were recorded for this clonotype. The chain carries TRBV3-1 and TRBJ2-5; TRBD2 matches at 12 bases. Germline CDR1 LGHDT, CDR2 YNNKEL (reference sequence). This CDR3 is built from 18 residues. J lost 1 base, V lost 5 bases, and 11 bases had no gene match. The CDR3 sequence is CASSLRRLAGAIQETQYF. The DNA for the CDR3 is TGTGCCAGCAGCTTGCGACGACTAGCGGGAGCCATCCAAGAGACCCAGTACTTC.

This clonotype has only a few counts. The chain recombines TRBV20-1 with TRBJ2-5; 16 nucleotides line up with TRBD2. The ends lost 5 bases at V and 7 bases at J; junction bases unmatched: 7. The CDR3 contains 15 residues. Looked up from germline, CDR1 is DFQATT and CDR2 is SNEGSKA (reference sequence). The CDR3 region has the DNA TGCAGTGCTGGGACTAGCGGGAGGGCTGAGGGGACCCAGTACTTC. Its protein is CSAGTSGRAEGTQYF.

This clonotype came up many times. The chain uses TRBV29-1 and TRBJ1-2, with TRBD1 as a possible D gene (6 bases). The germline V gene has CDR1 SQVTM and CDR2 ANQGSEA. The germline V and J ends were trimmed by 7 bases and 6 bases, with 24 bases remaining between them. This CDR3 is 15 amino acids long. CDR3 sequence reads: CSAWIGGATEHGYTF. The CDR3 bases are TGCAGCGCGTGGATAGGGGGGGCCACGGAACATGGCTACACCTTC.

A remark on this clonotype: This may arise from a read error, as a much more abundant clone is one base away. This chain joins TRBV27 and TRBJ1-4; 7 nucleotides align to TRBD1. The V and J ends lost 5 bases and 3 bases, in that order; junction bases with no gene match: 9. This CDR3 spans 16 amino acids. Germline values: CDR1 MNHEY, CDR2 SMNVEV (reference sequence). Written as DNA, the CDR3 is TGTGCCAGCAGTCCACTACAGGGGCTCGCTAATGAAAAACTGTTTTTT. Translating gives CASSPLQGLANEKLFF.